The next 27 T cell receptor beta chains were all read from a single sample in a study of CD8 T cells in ankylosing spondylitis. Whole-study results and caveats: One TCR beta motif, made up of 7 or 8 highly homologous variants, appeared characteristic of ankylosing spondylitis blood.

Their antigens are not known. TCRdb reprocessed the 5' RACE reads via MiXCR and lists one record per CDR3 protein. The sample lists around 450,000 distinct CDR3 sequences, 25% to 30% occurring once. The material sequenced was blood, either unsorted or a sorted T cell fraction (not recorded which). These TCRs come from a male donor with ankylosing spondylitis.

The gene calls are TRBV2 and TRBJ2-1, with D perhaps being TRBD1 or TRBD2 (7 bases each). Trimming took off 10 bases at V and 4 bases at J, with 17 bases between the two ends. Germline V gives CDR1 SNHLY, CDR2 FYNNEI. CDR3 length equals 14 residues. The CDR3: CATGGGQKYNEQFF. The CDR3 DNA follows: TGTGCCACAGGGGGGGGACAGAAATACAATGAGCAGTTCTTC.

In DNA form, the CDR3 reads TGTGCCAGTAGCACCCCGGGAGGCGGAAGCTCCTACAATGAGCAGTTCTTC. It translates to CASSTPGGGSSYNEQFF. The rearrangement links TRBV19 to TRBJ2-1, with 7 bases lining up with TRBD2. The CDR3 extends over 17 amino acids. In germline, CDR1 is LNHDA, CDR2 SQIVND (reference sequence). With 6 bases clipped from V and 0 bases from J, the junction kept 11 bases outside the gene matches.

This clonotype has just a few counts. The J gene is TRBJ2-3, the V gene TRBV10-3; D is undetermined. The CDR3 length is 16 residues. V was cut by 0 bases and J by 0 bases, with 10 bases left in between. Germline V gene data show CDR1 as ENHRY and CDR2 as SYGVKD. In DNA form, the CDR3 reads TGTGCCATCAGTGAGTCAAGGTACACTAGCACAGATACGCAGTATTTT. Its protein product is CAISESRYTSTDTQYF.

This clonotype was seen repeatedly, ten times or more. The chain links TRBV7-2 to TRBJ2-3, with D maybe TRBD2 (6 bases). The ends were cut back, 1 base at V and 4 bases at J, with 12 bases in the middle. Germline V CDR1 and CDR2: SGHTA, FQGNSA. The CDR3 is 15 amino acids. Here the CDR3 reads CASSLGGRSADTQYF. The CDR3 DNA sequence: TGTGCCAGCAGCTTAGGTGGGAGGTCTGCAGATACGCAGTATTTT.

The chain carries TRBV11-2 and TRBJ2-1; 9 nucleotides line up with TRBD2. The trim removed 5 bases at V and 1 base at J, leaving 12 bases unmatched. This CDR3 region has 18 residues. Per the germline V gene, CDR1 is SGHAT and CDR2 is FQNNGV. CDR3 sequence: CASSPKGKAGGSYNEQFF. The CDR3, as DNA: TGTGCCAGCAGCCCCAAAGGGAAAGCGGGAGGTTCCTACAATGAGCAGTTCTTC.

Written as DNA, the CDR3 is TGTGCCAGCAGCGCTATAGACAGGGGGGTTCAGCCCCAGCATTTT. Translated: CASSAIDRGVQPQHF. This chain links TRBV2 with TRBJ1-5, with 9 nucleotides matching TRBD1. The CDR3 has 15 residues. The germline CDR1 and CDR2 sequences are SNHLY and FYNNEI. Unmatched junction bases numbered 9, after V lost 6 bases and J lost 6 bases.

The gene calls are TRBV12-3 or TRBV12-4 and TRBJ1-3; 10 nucleotides agree with TRBD1. The CDR3 extends over 13 amino acids. The V segment lost 8 bases and the J segment 8 bases; nucleotides outside the gene matches: 6. This chain's CDR3 is CASGGTGVYTIYF. Here the CDR3 DNA reads TGTGCCAGCGGGGGGACAGGGGTATACACCATATATTTT.

The rearrangement joins TRBV24-1 to TRBJ2-2, with 12 bases fitting TRBD2. The CDR3 sequence is 14 residues long. Trimming at V came to 10 bases and at J to 3 bases, leaving 2 bases not matched to a gene. Germline V lookup: CDR1 KGHDR, CDR2 SFDVKD. The CDR3 region is CATRLAGDTGELFF. The CDR3 nucleotides read TGTGCCACAAGACTAGCGGGGGACACCGGGGAGCTGTTTTTT.

In its sample, this clonotype was seen a few times. J is TRBJ1-1 and V is TRBV14, with 9 bases fitting TRBD1. Germline CDR1 is SGHDN and CDR2 is FVKESK. This CDR3 is 17 amino acids long. Trimming at V came to 0 bases and at J to 3 bases, leaving 8 bases not matched to a gene. The CDR3 here is CASSQDDTGGRDTEAFF. The DNA of the CDR3 is TGTGCCAGCAGCCAAGATGACACAGGGGGCAGGGACACTGAAGCTTTCTTT.

V gene TRBV20-1 combines with J gene TRBJ2-1; 9 bases line up with TRBD2. Germline V lookup: CDR1 DFQATT, CDR2 SNEGSKA (reference sequence). The CDR3 extends over 15 amino acids. V lost 3 bases to trimming and J lost 7 bases; unmatched junction nucleotides: 10. The CDR3 sequence is CSASDPGLARNEQFF. The CDR3 region has the DNA TGCAGTGCTAGTGACCCGGGACTAGCTCGAAATGAGCAGTTCTTC.

The table lists this clonotype with a few counts. This chain connects TRBV5-1 to TRBJ1-1; 12 bases align to TRBD1. Germline lookup yields CDR1 SGHRS and CDR2 YFSETQ. The CDR3 covers 17 residues. J was trimmed by 1 base and V by 3 bases; bases with no gene match: 7. The CDR3 here is CASSSHVGQGANTEAFF. The CDR3 region has the DNA TGCGCCAGCAGCTCACATGTGGGACAGGGGGCGAACACTGAAGCTTTCTTT.

There are a few counts of this clonotype. CDR3 protein: CASSSGDGLNEKLFF. The DNA for the CDR3 is TGTGCCAGCAGTTCCGGGGACGGGCTTAATGAAAAACTGTTTTTT. The chain is built from TRBV12-3 or TRBV12-4 and TRBJ1-4, with D maybe TRBD1 (5 bases). V lost 4 bases and J 4 bases, leaving 13 bases between the germline ends. The CDR3 is 15 residues long.

In its sample, this clonotype was seen once. The chain joins TRBV20-1 to TRBJ2-3; the match to TRBD2 covers 9 bases. Germline V gives CDR1 DFQATT, CDR2 SNEGSKA (reference sequence). The junction had 12 bases not matched to a gene; V was cut back by 0 bases and J by 8 bases. The CDR3 length is 16 residues. In nucleotides, the CDR3 is TGCAGTGCTAGAGATCGGATGGCGGGAGGGGCGCGTACGCAGTATTTT. It codes for CSARDRMAGGARTQYF.

This clonotype showed up just a few times. The chain links TRBV7-9 to TRBJ2-3, with 10 positions matching TRBD1. Trimming at V came to 4 bases and at J to 3 bases, leaving 4 bases not matched to a gene. This CDR3 has 15 residues. Germline CDR1 reads SEHNR; CDR2 reads FQNEAQ (reference sequence). Here the CDR3 reads CASSSRTGGTDTQYF. CDR3 bases: TGTGCCAGCAGCTCCCGGACAGGGGGGACAGATACGCAGTATTTT.

The rearrangement uses TRBV10-1 and TRBJ2-1; D possibly corresponds to TRBD2 (5 bases). Germline loops: CDR1 WNHNN, CDR2 SYGVQD (reference sequence). The CDR3 has 13 amino acids. Trimming removed 5 bases at V and 9 bases at J, with 14 bases between. The CDR3 region has the DNA TGCGCCAGCAGTTATAACAGCGCGGGTGAGCAGTTCTTC. Protein: CASSYNSAGEQFF.

This clonotype was observed a handful of times. The gene calls are TRBV2 and TRBJ2-7; D may be TRBD1 or TRBD2 (9 bases each). Trimming removed 7 bases from V and 4 bases from J, with 26 bases in between. Germline V lookup: CDR1 SNHLY, CDR2 FYNNEI. The CDR3 runs to 17 residues. The chain's CDR3 is CASTPGQGDSGSYEQYF. The CDR3 DNA sequence: TGTGCCAGCACCCCGGGACAGGGTGATAGCGGGAGTTACGAGCAGTACTTC.

The V call is TRBV4-1, the J call TRBJ2-3; a possible D gene is TRBD2 (7 bases). Germline V gives CDR1 MGHRA, CDR2 YSYEKL. V gave up 5 bases and J gave up 4 bases, with 16 bases separating them. The CDR3 spans 15 residues. CDR3 in amino acids: CASSTGPSGSDTQYF. The CDR3 bases are TGCGCCAGCAGCACAGGGCCTAGCGGATCAGATACGCAGTATTTT.

J is TRBJ2-1 and V is TRBV28; possible D gene TRBD2, 6 bases. This CDR3 spans 16 amino acids. V was cut by 5 bases and J by 4 bases, with 18 bases left in between. Germline V gene data show CDR1 as MDHEN and CDR2 as SYDVKM. CDR3 DNA: TGTGCCAGCAGTCCCTCGACTAGTTCTGGGTACAATGAGCAGTTCTTC. This sequence encodes CASSPSTSSGYNEQFF.

This clonotype was observed a handful of times. This chain connects TRBV10-2 to TRBJ1-2, with TRBD1 as a possible D gene (5 bases). The germline gives CDR1 WSHSY, CDR2 SAAADI. The CDR3 sequence is 14 residues long. V lost 0 bases, J lost 7 bases, and 12 bases lay in between. The CDR3 DNA sequence: TGCGCCAGCAGTGAGTCAGGAGGGGTCGGTGGCTACACCTTC. Amino acids: CASSESGGVGGYTF.

This clonotype appeared a few times. The chain is built from TRBV7-2 and TRBJ1-1; D not resolved. The CDR3 has 12 amino acids. Germline CDR1 is SGHTA and CDR2 is FQGNSA. Trimming cost V 1 base and J 9 bases, with 9 bases left between them. The CDR3 loop is CASSLEGRKAFF. The CDR3 coding sequence is TGTGCCAGCAGCTTAGAGGGCAGGAAAGCTTTCTTT.

This clonotype was recorded at least ten times. V is TRBV12-3 or TRBV12-4 and J is TRBJ2-5; the D gene is possibly TRBD1 (5 bases). V was pared by 7 bases and J by 2 bases, with 17 bases between. The CDR3 is 15 residues long. The CDR3 DNA follows: TGTGCCAGCACCTTTCAGGGCCCCGTACAAGAGACCCAGTACTTC. Protein: CASTFQGPVQETQYF.

This clonotype was seen only a few times. The chain has TRBV12-3 or TRBV12-4 and TRBJ2-5; D may be TRBD1 (6 bases). This CDR3 region has 14 residues. V was shortened by 4 bases and J by 5 bases, with 14 bases between the two germline ends. The CDR3 sequence: CASSSTGIRETQYF. The DNA for the CDR3 is TGTGCCAGCAGTTCTACAGGGATTAGGGAGACCCAGTACTTC.

In this sample, this clonotype turned up many times. J is TRBJ2-4 and V is TRBV5-1; unclear D gene. Germline lookup yields CDR1 SGHRS and CDR2 YFSETQ. Trimming removed 0 bases from V and 7 bases from J, with 11 bases in between. CDR3 length: 14 residues. This chain's CDR3 is CASSLELLGNIQYF. In nucleotides, the CDR3 is TGCGCCAGCAGCTTGGAACTGCTGGGGAACATTCAGTACTTC.

The chain recombines TRBV29-1 with TRBJ2-2; 8 bases align to TRBD2. CDR1 SQVTM and CDR2 ANQGSEA come from the germline V gene. The CDR3 contains 14 residues. J gave up 6 bases and V 6 bases, and 9 bases lay outside the gene matches. The CDR3 DNA is TGCAGCGTCCTCAGCGGGAGTGGGGCCGGGGAGCTGTTTTTT. This codes for CSVLSGSGAGELFF.

This clonotype was observed a few times. The CDR3 coding sequence is TGCAGTGCTATAACTAGCGGGACCTCCTACGAGCAGTACTTC. As protein: CSAITSGTSYEQYF. This chain links TRBV20-1 with TRBJ2-7, with 10 bases identical to TRBD2. Unmatched junction bases numbered 3, after V lost 4 bases and J lost 0 bases. The length of the CDR3 is 14 residues. The germline gives CDR1 DFQATT, CDR2 SNEGSKA (reference sequence).

This chain uses TRBV12-3 or TRBV12-4 with TRBJ1-1, with D perhaps TRBD1 (5 bases). Deletions cut 0 bases from V and 4 bases from J, with 18 bases between. This CDR3 is built from 17 residues. The CDR3 DNA reads as TGTGCCAGCAGTTTAGCGGCGGGACCTGTTTGGGGCACTGAAGCTTTCTTT. Its protein is CASSLAAGPVWGTEAFF.

The genes are TRBV5-1 and TRBJ1-1, with 7 bases that match TRBD1. Looked up from germline, CDR1 is SGHRS and CDR2 is YFSETQ. With V trimmed by 6 bases and J by 8 bases, 10 bases remained unmatched. This CDR3 is 13 amino acids long. The CDR3 loop reads CASMNQIGGEAFF. The CDR3 DNA sequence: TGCGCCAGCATGAATCAAATAGGGGGCGAAGCTTTCTTT.